Each of the 32 T cell receptor beta chains below was sequenced from the same sample in a study of T cells in narcolepsy. TCRdb keeps only in-frame clones here, not all; method: immunoSEQ multiplex PCR. The table records some 37,000 clones, approximately 85% of them present only once. The sample was CD45RA- memory CD4+ T cells from PBMCs. The source of these receptors is a human donor with narcolepsy.

This chain connects TRBV5-5 to TRBJ1-1; D remains ambiguous. CDR3 length equals 13 residues. Trimming took off 2 bases at V and 0 bases at J, with 5 bases between the two ends. In germline, CDR1 is SGHKS, CDR2 YYEKEE (reference sequence). The CDR3 is CASSFQVNTEAFF. The CDR3 DNA reads as TGTGCCAGCAGCTTCCAGGTGAACACTGAAGCTTTCTTT.

The chain carries TRBV9 and TRBJ2-7, with D tentatively TRBD2 (6 bases). V was clipped by 3 bases and J by 2 bases, with 18 bases between them. Germline CDR1 is SGDLS and CDR2 is YYNGEE. The CDR3 has 16 amino acids. CDR3 amino acids: CASSASAGLGTYEQYF. The CDR3 bases are TGTGCCAGCAGCGCGTCGGCGGGGTTGGGCACCTACGAGCAGTACTTC.

The chain carries TRBV7-2 and TRBJ1-2; 9 bases match TRBD1. The V gene end was trimmed by 5 bases and the J gene end by 6 bases; junction bases not matched to a gene: 13. Per the germline V gene, CDR1 is SGHTA and CDR2 is FQGNSA. This CDR3 spans 16 amino acids. CDR3 sequence reads: CASSQLLTGTGNGYTF. The CDR3, as DNA: TGTGCCAGCAGCCAACTACTCACCGGGACAGGGAATGGCTACACCTTC.

This clone came up once. The chain joins TRBV11-3 to TRBJ2-7, with D possibly matching TRBD1 (6 bases). V was cut by 1 base and J by 3 bases, with 7 bases left in between. Germline assignment: CDR1 SGHNT and CDR2 YENEEA. This CDR3 spans 13 amino acids. Here the CDR3 reads CASSLVGGYEQYF. Here the CDR3 DNA reads TGTGCCAGCAGCTTAGTAGGGGGCTACGAGCAGTACTTC. The variable domain in full, with the rest retrieved from reference TRBV11-3 and TRBJ2-7, is EAGVVQSPRYKIIEKKQPVAFWCNPISGHNTLYWYLQNLGQGPELLIRYENEEAVDDSQLPKDRFSAERLKGVDSTLKIQPAELGDSAVYLCASSLVGGYEQYFGPGTRLTVT.

This clone appeared a few times. The chain uses TRBV5-1 and TRBJ1-6; 7 nucleotides line up with TRBD1. The CDR3 is 15 residues long. V lost 1 base and J lost 9; bases outside the gene matches: 7. CDR1 and CDR2 (germline): SGHRS, YFSETQ. DNA for the CDR3: TGCGCCAGCAGCTTGATGGGTCAGGGGGGTTCACCCCTCCACTTT. It translates to CASSLMGQGGSPLHF.

V usage is TRBV27 and J usage is TRBJ2-7; 8 bases are shared with TRBD1. With 8 bases clipped from V and 2 bases from J, the junction kept 8 bases outside the gene matches. The CDR3 spans 14 residues. CDR1 MNHEY and CDR2 SMNVEV come from the germline V gene (reference sequence). The CDR3 DNA reads as TGTGCCAGCGGAATCCCGGGACAGGCCTACGAGCAGTACTTC. Encoded protein: CASGIPGQAYEQYF.

The CDR3 DNA is TGTGCCTGGAGTGTTTGGGCGACAGGACCTACTCCCGGGGGGGAGCTGTTTTTT. Its translation is CAWSVWATGPTPGGELFF. The chain uses TRBV30 and TRBJ2-2; maybe TRBD1 (6 bases). V was cut by 0 bases and J by 8 bases, with 25 bases left in between. The CDR3 totals 18 residues. Germline V gene lookup returns CDR1 GTSNPN and CDR2 SVGIG (reference sequence).

In its sample, this clone was seen once. V usage is TRBV5-1 and J usage is TRBJ2-3; the match to TRBD1 covers 9 bases. V dropped 0 bases and J dropped 5; count of bases not matched to a gene: 7. This CDR3 comprises 16 residues. In germline, CDR1 is SGHRS, CDR2 YFSETQ. CDR3 in DNA: TGCGCCAGCAGCTTGGGGCAACAGGGGGCTGGAGATACGCAGTATTTT. Amino acid sequence: CASSLGQQGAGDTQYF.

This chain connects TRBV5-4 to TRBJ2-5; 7 bases are shared with TRBD1. Germline V lookup: CDR1 SGHNT, CDR2 YYREEE (reference sequence). This CDR3 comprises 14 residues. The ends lost 4 bases at V and 2 bases at J; junction bases unmatched: 5. The CDR3 protein is CASSPPGQQETQYF. The CDR3 DNA follows: TGTGCCAGCAGCCCCCCGGGACAGCAAGAGACCCAGTACTTC.

The chain links TRBV6-5 to TRBJ1-1; D is uncertain. Germline CDR1 reads MNHEY; CDR2 reads SVGAGI. The V gene lost 0 bases and the J gene lost 10 bases, with 12 bases spanning the gap. The length of the CDR3 is 13 residues. In nucleotides, the CDR3 is TGTGCCAGCAGTTACTCGGAGTTATCCAGAGCTTTCTTT. Its protein is CASSYSELSRAFF.

The chain employs TRBV11-3 and TRBJ2-4; 8 positions match TRBD1. Germline V gene lookup returns CDR1 SGHNT and CDR2 YENEEA. The junction had 13 bases not matched to a gene; V was cut back by 0 bases and J by 0 bases. This CDR3 has 20 residues. The CDR3 DNA is TGTGCCAGCAGCTTAGAGGACAGGGAGGTTTGTCTGGAAGCCAAAAACATTCAGTACTTC. As protein: CASSLEDREVCLEAKNIQYF. The full variable domain, rest sourced from reference TRBV11-3 and TRBJ2-4, is EAGVVQSPRYKIIEKKQPVAFWCNPISGHNTLYWYLQNLGQGPELLIRYENEEAVDDSQLPKDRFSAERLKGVDSTLKIQPAELGDSAVYLCASSLEDREVCLEAKNIQYFGAGTRLSVL.

The DNA of the CDR3 is TGTGCCAGCAGTGAATCCCTAGCGGTCCTCACAGATACGCAGTATTTT. Protein sequence: CASSESLAVLTDTQYF. The rearrangement links TRBV6-1 to TRBJ2-3; TRBD2 agrees at 7 bases. V was clipped by 2 bases and J by 2 bases; unmatched bases: 7. Germline CDR1 and CDR2: MNHNS and SASEGT. This CDR3 has 16 amino acids.

This chain connects TRBV5-1 to TRBJ2-7, with 8 bases matching TRBD1. V lost 3 bases and J lost 0; bases outside the gene matches: 5. The CDR3 contains 15 residues. From germline, CDR1 is SGHRS and CDR2 YFSETQ. CDR3 bases: TGCGCCAGCAGCTGGGGGGACAGGTCCTCCTACGAGCAGTACTTC. It codes for CASSWGDRSSYEQYF.

The chain links TRBV7-2 to TRBJ2-3; D perhaps matches TRBD2 (7 bases). Trimming pared 8 bases from V and 6 bases from J, leaving 21 bases between. The CDR3 totals 15 residues. Germline V gives CDR1 SGHTA, CDR2 FQGNSA. The CDR3 protein is CASGVRGGNADTQYF. In nucleotides, the CDR3 is TGTGCCAGCGGGGTGAGGGGGGGTAATGCGGATACGCAGTATTTT.

The gene calls are TRBV6-1 and TRBJ2-1; D not certain. The germline gives CDR1 MNHNS, CDR2 SASEGT. Deletions cut 2 bases from V and 7 bases from J, with 9 bases between. The CDR3 is 13 amino acids. The DNA for the CDR3 is TGTGCCAGCAGTGAACATCTGGTGAATGAGCAGTTCTTC. Amino acid sequence: CASSEHLVNEQFF.

This sequence joins TRBV4-2 and TRBJ2-5; TRBD2 is a possible D gene (5 bases). V dropped 5 bases and J dropped 4 bases, with 5 bases sitting between them. Germline V lookup: CDR1 LGHNA, CDR2 YNFKEQ. The CDR3 loop spans 11 amino acids. The CDR3 here is CASSEGETQYF. The CDR3 DNA reads TGTGCCAGCAGCGAGGGAGAGACCCAGTACTTC.

The chain uses TRBV6-6 and TRBJ1-2; TRBD1 matches at 10 bases. Germline assignment: CDR1 MNHNY and CDR2 SVGAGI (reference sequence). The CDR3 covers 13 residues. V lost 7 bases to trimming and J lost 7 bases; unmatched junction nucleotides: 6. The CDR3 DNA follows: TGTGCCAGCAATTTCGACAGGGGGCCTGGCTACACCTTC. Its translation is CASNFDRGPGYTF.

This CDR3 reads CASSLGAGQGIHEQFF. CDR3 in DNA: TGTGCCAGCAGCTTAGGGGCGGGCCAGGGGATTCATGAGCAGTTCTTC. This chain joins TRBV7-9 and TRBJ2-1; possibly TRBD1 for D (6 bases). Germline loops: CDR1 SEHNR, CDR2 FQNEAQ (reference sequence). The CDR3 is 16 amino acids. V was cut by 1 base and J by 8 bases, with 18 bases left in between.

The V gene is TRBV2, the J gene TRBJ2-7; either TRBD1 or TRBD2 may fit D (6 bases each). The V end was cut by 7 bases, the J end by 4 bases, with 11 bases between. Germline V gives CDR1 SNHLY, CDR2 FYNNEI. The CDR3 sequence is 12 residues long. The CDR3 spells CASTEGGYEQYF. The DNA for the CDR3 is TGTGCCAGCACCGAGGGGGGTTACGAGCAGTACTTC.

The CDR3 loop reads CASSWGTGSSDTEAFF. In DNA, the CDR3 is TGTGCCAGCAGCTGGGGGACAGGCTCCTCGGACACTGAAGCTTTCTTT. This sequence joins TRBV7-2 and TRBJ1-1, with 8 bases that match TRBD1. Unmatched junction bases numbered 10, after V lost 4 bases and J lost 3 bases. From germline, CDR1 is SGHTA and CDR2 FQGNSA. The CDR3 spans 16 residues. The full variable domain, rest sourced from reference TRBV7-2 and TRBJ1-1, is GAGVSQSPSNKVTEKGKDVELRCDPISGHTALYWYRQSLGQGLEFLIYFQGNSAPDKSGLPSDRFSAERTGGSVSTLTIQRTQQEDSAVYLCASSWGTGSSDTEAFFGQGTRLTVV.

This clone occurred a few times. The V call is TRBV19, the J call TRBJ2-7; no reliable D call. Germline values: CDR1 LNHDA, CDR2 SQIVND (reference sequence). This CDR3 is built from 13 residues. Trimming left V 3 bases short and J 3 bases short, with 9 bases between. In nucleotides, the CDR3 is TGTGCCAGTAGTATGGGTACGCTCTACGAGCAGTACTTC. Translated, it gives CASSMGTLYEQYF.

CDR3 loop: CASSFRTGRTEAFF. The DNA of the CDR3 is TGTGCCAGCAGCTTCCGGACAGGGCGGACTGAAGCTTTCTTT. The chain joins TRBV7-2 to TRBJ1-1; 8 bases are a match to TRBD1. This CDR3 has 14 amino acids. Germline-derived CDR1 and CDR2 are SGHTA and FQGNSA. With V trimmed by 3 bases and J by 5 bases, 5 bases remained unmatched.

The chain employs TRBV7-2 and TRBJ1-4; D is uncertain. This CDR3 is built from 13 residues. The V gene's germline CDR1 is SGHTA and CDR2 FQGNSA. With 1 base removed from V and 8 bases from J, the gap between germline ends came to 8 bases. The CDR3 region has the DNA TGTGCCAGCAGCTTAGGGGAGCGAGAAAAACTGTTTTTT. As protein: CASSLGEREKLFF.

This chain connects TRBV4-2 to TRBJ2-5, with 9 bases matching TRBD2. V was clipped by 1 base and J by 5 bases; unmatched bases: 8. From germline, CDR1 is LGHNA and CDR2 YNFKEQ. This CDR3 is built from 16 residues. This CDR3 reads CASSQGQRGAGETQYF. The CDR3 DNA follows: TGTGCCAGCAGCCAAGGGCAGCGGGGGGCTGGGGAGACCCAGTACTTC.

This clone was observed once. The genes are TRBV18 and TRBJ2-1, with 14 bases that match TRBD2. CDR1 and CDR2 (germline): KGHSH, LQKENI. The CDR3 length is 16 residues. Trimming removed 0 bases from V and 8 bases from J; junction bases left unmatched: 3. The CDR3: CASSPPSTSGGDEQFF. CDR3 sequence (DNA): TGTGCCAGCTCACCACCGTCGACTAGCGGGGGGGATGAGCAGTTCTTC.

This chain uses TRBV27 with TRBJ1-2; D possibly corresponds to TRBD1 (5 bases). Trimming cost V 3 bases and J 4 bases, with 18 bases left between them. Germline CDR1 reads MNHEY; CDR2 reads SMNVEV (reference sequence). The CDR3 length is 16 residues. The chain's CDR3 is CASSLEHAGFAYGYTF. CDR3 nucleotides: TGTGCCAGCAGTTTGGAGCATGCAGGGTTTGCCTATGGCTACACCTTC.

The chain couples TRBV4-2 to TRBJ1-6; 7 bases agree with TRBD1. The CDR3 spans 17 residues. Germline assignment: CDR1 LGHNA and CDR2 YNFKEQ. After removal of 2 bases from V and 0 bases from J, the junction contained 4 bases not matched to a gene. As DNA, the CDR3 is TGTGCCAGCAGCCAAACAGGGGTGGGCTCCTATAATTCACCCCTCCACTTT. Its translation: CASSQTGVGSYNSPLHF.

The chain recombines TRBV19 with TRBJ2-7; D call uncertain. The CDR3 is made up of 13 amino acids. Germline V gene sequence: CDR1 LNHDA, CDR2 SQIVND (reference sequence). Trimming took 3 bases from V and 3 from J, leaving 9 bases between them. DNA for the CDR3: TGTGCCAGTAGTATCCGTAGGGACTACGAGCAGTACTTC. This sequence encodes CASSIRRDYEQYF.

The chain has TRBV29-1 and TRBJ2-7; D ambiguous. Trimming stripped 7 bases from V and 7 bases from J, with 20 bases between. The CDR3 loop spans 13 amino acids. The germline CDR1 and CDR2 sequences are SQVTM and ANQGSEA. The CDR3: CSGKTPNTREQYF. CDR3 in DNA: TGCAGCGGGAAGACACCTAATACGAGGGAGCAGTACTTC.

Only a few counts were recorded for this clone. The chain has TRBV12-5 and TRBJ2-6; 8 bases align to TRBD1. The germline V gene has CDR1 LGHNT and CDR2 FRNRAP. The CDR3 sequence is 13 residues long. The V gene end was trimmed by 5 bases and the J gene end by 14 bases; junction bases not matched to a gene: 8. Here the CDR3 reads CASGLGQGTFLTF. As DNA, the CDR3 is TGTGCTAGTGGTCTCGGACAGGGTACGTTCCTGACTTTC. The full variable domain, its missing parts supplied by reference TRBV12-5 and TRBJ2-6, is DARVTQTPRHKVTEMGQEVTMRCQPILGHNTVFWYRQTMMQGLELLAYFRNRAPLDDSGMPKDRFSAEMPDATLATLKIQPSEPRDSAVYFCASGLGQGTFLTFGAGSRLTVL.

The chain couples TRBV4-1 to TRBJ2-1; 9 bases are shared with TRBD2. Germline CDR1 reads MGHRA; CDR2 reads YSYEKL. This CDR3 has 16 residues. With 0 bases clipped from V and 7 bases from J, the junction kept 7 bases outside the gene matches. The CDR3 sequence: CASSQDSGLAINEQFF. The CDR3 nucleotides are TGCGCCAGCAGCCAAGATTCGGGACTAGCAATTAATGAGCAGTTCTTC.

The chain couples TRBV9 to TRBJ2-7, with TRBD2 matching 8 bases. CDR1 SGDLS and CDR2 YYNGEE come from the germline V gene. There are 17 residues in the CDR3. V gave up 1 base and J gave up 4 bases; unmatched junction bases: 13. For the CDR3, the DNA is TGTGCCAGCAGCGTAAAGCCCATTCGGGGGGGTCCGTACGAGCAGTACTTC. Residues: CASSVKPIRGGPYEQYF.